A single sample gave rise to the 6 T cell receptor beta chains below, sequenced in a study of blood T cell repertoires in COVID-19 (dated by TCRdb to the early 2020s). Libraries were constructed by the immunoSEQ multiplex PCR assay. Here the immuneACCESS table is served through TCRdb, limited to in-frame sequences with V and J called. Missing clones are a known gap in these copies; in checked studies unresolved V genes cover under half, and the rest lacks a known reason. A total of around 60,000 clones appear in this sample, about 75% of them only once. The top ten clones comprise around 32% of the sample. Specimen: peripheral blood. The receptors were sampled from a human donor in a cohort sampled during active COVID-19.

V usage is TRBV7-9 and J usage is TRBJ2-1; 9 bases line up with TRBD2. The germline V gene encodes CDR1 SEHNR and CDR2 FQNEAQ (reference sequence). The CDR3 extends over 17 amino acids. Trimming removed 1 base from V and 8 bases from J; junction bases left unmatched: 12. The DNA for the CDR3 is TGTGCCAGCAGCTTAGGTTCCTTAGCGGGAGATTTCGATGAGCAGTTCTTC. Translated: CASSLGSLAGDFDEQFF. The full variable domain, in which reference TRBV7-9 and TRBJ2-1 provide the parts outside the CDR3, is DTGVSQNPRHKITKRGQNVTFRCDPISEHNRLYWYRQTLGQGPEFLTYFQNEAQLEKSRLLSDRFSAERPKGSFSTLEIQRTEQGDSAMYLCASSLGSLAGDFDEQFFGPGTRLTVL.

V usage is TRBV20-1 and J usage is TRBJ2-7; no clear D gene. The CDR3 loop spans 11 amino acids. In germline, CDR1 is DFQATT, CDR2 SNEGSKA (reference sequence). Trimming shortened V by 6 bases and J by 5 bases, and 11 bases separated the two germline ends. The CDR3 sequence: CSANIRDEQYF. CDR3 DNA sequence: TGCAGTGCGAATATACGCGACGAGCAGTACTTC.

The sample holds one count of this clone. The chain employs TRBV30 and TRBJ2-1, with TRBD2 identical over 8 bases. Germline-derived CDR1 and CDR2 are GTSNPN and SVGIG (reference sequence). The CDR3 is 16 residues long. V shed 6 bases, J shed 1 base, and the junction held 11 bases outside the gene matches. CDR3: CACEASGGLSYNEQFF. CDR3 DNA sequence: TGTGCCTGCGAGGCGAGCGGGGGACTTTCCTACAATGAGCAGTTCTTC.

V is TRBV27 and J is TRBJ1-4, with D perhaps matching TRBD1 (6 bases). The CDR3 contains 14 residues. From germline, CDR1 is MNHEY and CDR2 SMNVEV (reference sequence). Trimming shortened V by 6 bases and J by 7 bases, and 15 bases separated the two germline ends. CDR3 in DNA: TGTGCCAGCAGCATCAGGGGCTGGGGTGAAAAACTGTTTTTT. This translates into CASSIRGWGEKLFF.

The chain combines TRBV7-2 with TRBJ1-1; 8 bases fit TRBD1. CDR1 is SGHTA, CDR2 FQGNSA, per germline. The trim removed 4 bases at V and 2 bases at J, leaving 3 bases unmatched. The length of the CDR3 is 14 residues. In DNA form, the CDR3 reads TGTGCCAGCAGCTCACAGGGGGGAAACACTGAAGCTTTCTTT. Its translation is CASSSQGGNTEAFF.

The V and J genes are TRBV7-6 and TRBJ1-5, with D unclear. The CDR3 runs 13 residues. The V end lost 3 bases, the J end lost 4 bases, and 7 bases lay between the germline ends. Per germline, CDR1 SGHVS and CDR2 FNYEAQ. The CDR3 here is CASSFDLNQPQHF. The CDR3 coding sequence is TGTGCCAGCAGCTTCGATCTAAATCAGCCCCAGCATTTT. The full variable domain, completed using reference TRBV7-6 and TRBJ1-5, is GAGVSQSPRYKVTKRGQDVALRCDPISGHVSLYWYRQALGQGPEFLTYFNYEAQQDKSGLPNDRFSAERPEGSISTLTIQRTEQRDSAMYRCASSFDLNQPQHFGDGTRLSIL.